The 27 T cell receptor beta chains in this list originate from one sample, sequenced in a study of identical twins. From the 5' RACE reads, TCRdb called clonotypes with MiXCR, one entry per CDR3 protein. The sample consists of more than 250,000 distinct CDR3 sequences, more than 6.5% of them appearing once. In addition, the sample was reused for a study of yellow fever vaccine responses in identical twins.

Sequenced sample: memory (CD45RO+) T cells sorted from blood. Receptors originate from a woman aged 18-30 years in good health.

This clonotype was picked up many times. V is TRBV4-2 and J is TRBJ2-7; 9 bases align to TRBD2. CDR3 size: 14 residues. In germline, CDR1 is LGHNA, CDR2 YNFKEQ. With V trimmed by 2 bases and J by 3 bases, 2 bases remained unmatched. CDR3: CASSQIAGDYEQYF. The CDR3, as DNA: TGTGCCAGCAGCCAAATAGCGGGAGACTACGAGCAGTACTTC.

This clonotype was counted ten times or more. This chain connects TRBV7-6 to TRBJ1-2, with TRBD1 matching 8 bases. V lost 1 base and J lost 2; bases outside the gene matches: 9. This CDR3 region has 17 residues. Germline V lookup: CDR1 SGHVS, CDR2 FNYEAQ. CDR3 sequence: CASSLVPRTGYNYGYTF. The CDR3 DNA reads as TGTGCCAGCAGCTTAGTTCCGAGGACAGGGTACAACTATGGCTACACCTTC.

On this clonotype: Being one base from a much bigger clone, this may be a read error. This chain joins TRBV7-9 and TRBJ2-7; D is possibly TRBD2 (6 bases). The V gene's germline CDR1 is SEHNR and CDR2 FQNEAQ (reference sequence). This CDR3 region has 14 residues. CDR3 in amino acids: CVSSFSGLIYEQYF. CDR3 nucleotides: TGTGTCAGCAGCTTTTCGGGACTGATCTACGAGCAGTACTTC.

At least ten counts were recorded for this clonotype. The chain carries TRBV5-1 and TRBJ2-1; 9 bases match TRBD2. V lost 5 bases, J lost 1 base, and 4 bases stayed unmatched. Germline CDR1 and CDR2: SGHRS and YFSETQ. This CDR3 has 15 residues. The CDR3 DNA follows: TGCGCCAGCAGGGAGACTAGCGGTTCCTACAATGAGCAGTTCTTC. Its protein is CASRETSGSYNEQFF.

Many counts were recorded for this clonotype. The V gene is TRBV12-3 or TRBV12-4, the J gene TRBJ2-5; D ambiguous. The V end was cut by 7 bases, the J end by 2 bases, with 14 bases between. The CDR3 sequence is 14 residues long. The chain's CDR3 is CASNKLANQETQYF. DNA for the CDR3: TGTGCCAGCAACAAACTCGCGAATCAAGAGACCCAGTACTTC.

This clonotype has a count of ten or more. This chain uses TRBV4-2 with TRBJ2-2; no definite D call. CDR3 length: 12 amino acids. The V end was cut by 0 bases, the J end by 8 bases, with 4 bases between. Germline CDR1 reads LGHNA; CDR2 reads YNFKEQ. The CDR3, as DNA: TGTGCCAGCAGCCAAGATCCGGGGGAGCTGTTTTTT. This encodes CASSQDPGELFF.

This clonotype occurred many times. The chain joins TRBV14 to TRBJ1-1, with D possibly matching TRBD1 (5 bases). V was pared by 4 bases and J by 3 bases, with 9 bases between. The CDR3 sequence is 13 residues long. Germline CDR1 is SGHDN and CDR2 is FVKESK. In nucleotides, the CDR3 is TGTGCCAGCAGCCCACCGACAGACACTGAAGCTTTCTTT. This translates into CASSPPTDTEAFF.

This clonotype was counted at least ten times. The chain couples TRBV5-1 to TRBJ2-5; 9 bases map to TRBD2. Losses at the gene ends were 2 bases for V and 3 bases for J; bases not matched to a gene: 5. From germline, CDR1 is SGHRS and CDR2 YFSETQ. This CDR3 has 15 amino acids. The CDR3, as DNA: TGCGCCAGCAGCTTTGGCGGGAGGGAAGAAGAGACCCAGTACTTC. The encoded protein is CASSFGGREEETQYF.

A remark on this clonotype: A much larger clone lies one base from this, so it may be a read error. V and J are TRBV9 and TRBJ1-1; perhaps TRBD1 as D (6 bases). Trimming removed 4 bases from V and 1 base from J, with 11 bases in between. Germline V CDR1 and CDR2: SGDLS, YYNGEE. This CDR3 has 14 residues. CDR3: CASSPGQRNTEAFF. The CDR3 DNA sequence: TGTGCCAGCAGCCCAGGACAGAGGAACACTGAAGCTTTCTTT.

The chain links TRBV4-1 to TRBJ2-1; 9 bases match TRBD1. The V segment lost 0 bases and the J segment 7 bases; nucleotides outside the gene matches: 13. CDR3 size: 18 residues. CDR1 is MGHRA, CDR2 YSYEKL, per germline. Here the CDR3 reads CASSQDWGTGPPWNEQFF. The CDR3 nucleotides read TGCGCCAGCAGCCAAGATTGGGGGACAGGGCCCCCATGGAATGAGCAGTTCTTC.

This clonotype has at least ten counts. The chain employs TRBV15 and TRBJ2-1; the match to TRBD2 covers 7 bases. Germline CDR1 is LNHNV and CDR2 is YYDKDF (reference sequence). J lost 9 bases, V lost 3 bases, and 11 bases had no gene match. This CDR3 is built from 15 residues. CDR3 region: CATSSKSGNWGEQFF. DNA for the CDR3: TGTGCCACCAGCAGCAAAAGCGGGAACTGGGGTGAGCAGTTCTTC.

This clonotype was counted between two and nine times. CDR3 DNA sequence: TGTGCCACCAGTGACGCGGACAGGAGCGAAGCTTTCTTT. The encoded protein is CATSDADRSEAFF. The genes are TRBV24-1 and TRBJ1-1; TRBD1 agrees at 7 bases. Germline V gene sequence: CDR1 KGHDR, CDR2 SFDVKD. The CDR3 consists of 13 residues. The J segment lost 8 bases and the V segment lost 4 bases, leaving 6 bases of the junction unmatched.

This chain links TRBV28 with TRBJ2-3; perhaps TRBD2 as D (5 bases). The CDR3 has 14 residues. Germline-derived CDR1 and CDR2 are MDHEN and SYDVKM. Trimming left V 3 bases short and J 6 bases short, with 13 bases between. The CDR3 sequence is CASSLPSEVDTQYF. The CDR3 DNA sequence: TGTGCCAGCAGTTTGCCCTCGGAGGTGGATACGCAGTATTTT.

This clonotype showed up just a few times. The chain uses TRBV20-1 and TRBJ2-7; D not certain. CDR1 is DFQATT, CDR2 SNEGSKA, per germline (reference sequence). The V end was cut by 3 bases, the J end by 3 bases, with 9 bases between. The CDR3 sequence is 12 residues long. CDR3 sequence: CSASLRDYEQYV. The CDR3 DNA is TGCAGTGCTAGTTTGCGTGACTACGAGCAGTACGTC.

The chain carries TRBV6-1 and TRBJ2-7, with D perhaps matching TRBD1 or TRBD2 (5 bases each). Germline V gene data show CDR1 as MNHNS and CDR2 as SASEGT. The CDR3 totals 14 residues. V lost 6 bases, J lost 4 bases, and 16 bases lay in between. CDR3 coding DNA: TGTGCCAGCAGAAAGGGACGGGAACGTTACGAGCAGTACTTC. Residues: CASRKGRERYEQYF.

This clonotype was counted at least ten times. The chain is built from TRBV6-1 and TRBJ2-1, with 11 bases aligning to TRBD2. From germline, CDR1 is MNHNS and CDR2 SASEGT. Unmatched junction bases numbered 7, after V lost 0 bases and J lost 9 bases. The CDR3 totals 16 residues. CDR3 nucleotide sequence: TGTGCCAGCAGTGAAGCCCTAGCGGGAGGTCAGGGTGAGCAGTTCTTC. Encoded protein: CASSEALAGGQGEQFF.

The J gene is TRBJ2-7, the V gene TRBV19; TRBD1 is a possible D gene (6 bases). Germline V gene sequence: CDR1 LNHDA, CDR2 SQIVND (reference sequence). CDR3 length: 13 amino acids. V shed 7 bases and J shed 2 bases, with 12 bases lying between them. The CDR3 loop is CASKLQGTYEQYF. CDR3 coding DNA: TGTGCCAGTAAGCTCCAGGGGACCTACGAGCAGTACTTC.

This rearrangement joins TRBV7-2 to TRBJ2-2, with D possibly TRBD1 on 6 matching bases. With 5 bases removed from V and 4 bases from J, the gap between germline ends came to 17 bases. Germline V CDR1 and CDR2: SGHTA, FQGNSA. This CDR3 comprises 16 residues. The CDR3 DNA is TGTGCCAGCAGCCGCCGGGACATGTCTCCCACCGGGGAGCTGTTTTTT. This encodes CASSRRDMSPTGELFF.

This clonotype was seen more than once but under ten times. DNA of the CDR3: TGTGCCAGCAGCCAAGCCGGGACACCTACCTACGAGCAGTACGTC. It is translated as CASSQAGTPTYEQYV. This chain links TRBV3-1 with TRBJ2-7, with D perhaps TRBD1 (6 bases). V lost 1 base and J 2 bases, leaving 12 bases between the germline ends. This CDR3 has 15 amino acids. From germline, CDR1 is LGHDT and CDR2 YNNKEL (reference sequence).

Ten or more counts support this clonotype. This chain connects TRBV24-1 to TRBJ2-2; 9 positions match TRBD2. CDR3 length equals 14 residues. Per the germline V gene, CDR1 is KGHDR and CDR2 is SFDVKD. Unmatched junction bases numbered 3, after V lost 9 bases and J lost 2 bases. CDR3 nucleotides: TGTGCCACCGCAGCGGGAGGAAACACCGGGGAGCTGTTTTTT. Translating it yields CATAAGGNTGELFF.

There are a few counts of this clonotype. The rearrangement joins TRBV11-1 to TRBJ1-2; D perhaps matches TRBD1 (5 bases). Germline lookup yields CDR1 SGHAT and CDR2 FQDESV (reference sequence). Between the trimmed V and J ends, which lost 5 bases and 1 base, there was a span of 23 bases. The CDR3 runs to 18 residues. In nucleotides, the CDR3 is TGTGCCAGCAGCCCTCCACGGGGCGGATTGGTTGGTAACTATGGCTACACCTTC. It yields the protein CASSPPRGGLVGNYGYTF.

The chain joins TRBV7-3 to TRBJ1-6, with D perhaps TRBD1 (5 bases). V was cut by 5 bases and J by 7 bases, with 18 bases left in between. In germline, CDR1 is SGHTA, CDR2 FQGTGA. The CDR3 covers 16 residues. The CDR3 region is CASSILGPGGNSPLHF. The CDR3 bases are TGTGCCAGCAGCATATTGGGACCGGGAGGGAATTCACCCCTCCACTTT.

This clonotype was observed at least ten times. This chain joins TRBV6-1 and TRBJ2-5; D gene uncertain. Germline lookup yields CDR1 MNHNS and CDR2 SASEGT. With 0 bases removed from V and 0 bases from J, the gap between germline ends came to 5 bases. The CDR3 extends over 14 amino acids. The chain's CDR3 is CASSEATYQETQYF. The CDR3 coding sequence is TGTGCCAGCAGTGAAGCAACCTACCAAGAGACCCAGTACTTC.

This clonotype occurred many times. The chain combines TRBV12-3 or TRBV12-4 with TRBJ2-2; D uncertain. V dropped 6 bases and J dropped 0 bases, with 11 bases sitting between them. The CDR3 totals 15 residues. The DNA of the CDR3 is TGTGCCAGCAGGGTCGCGGATTCGAACACCGGGGAGCTGTTTTTT. Translation: CASRVADSNTGELFF.

This clonotype was detected ten times or more. This rearrangement joins TRBV27 to TRBJ2-5; D possibly corresponds to TRBD2 (5 bases). V lost 5 bases and J lost 2, with 12 bases in between. The V gene's germline CDR1 is MNHEY and CDR2 SMNVEV (reference sequence). The CDR3 spans 14 residues. In nucleotides, the CDR3 is TGTGCCAGCAGTGGAGGAAGATTTCAAGAGACCCAGTACTTC. This codes for CASSGGRFQETQYF.

The chain combines TRBV11-2 with TRBJ2-3, with TRBD2 matching 8 bases. V lost 1 base to trimming and J lost 0 bases; unmatched junction nucleotides: 6. The CDR3 loop spans 17 amino acids. Germline CDR1 reads SGHAT; CDR2 reads FQNNGV. CDR3 region: CASSLVRLAGSTDTQYF. Here the CDR3 DNA reads TGTGCCAGCAGCTTAGTTCGCCTAGCGGGCAGCACAGATACGCAGTATTTT.

This clonotype was seen ten or more times. The rearrangement uses TRBV27 and TRBJ1-5; TRBD1 agrees at 7 bases. CDR1 is MNHEY, CDR2 SMNVEV, per germline (reference sequence). This CDR3 is built from 15 residues. V gave up 8 bases and J gave up 0 bases; unmatched junction bases: 7. For the CDR3, the DNA is TGTGCCAGCCGCCCCGGGACAGTTAGCAATCAGCCCCAGCATTTT. It codes for CASRPGTVSNQPQHF.